This T cell receptor beta chain was captured by sequencing in a study of response to subunit inactivated influenza vaccine (dated by TCRdb to the late 2010s). Background on the whole study: Deep quantitative T cell receptor repertoire profiling was used in the study to track responses to a trivalent subunit inactivated influenza vaccine. Overall results and qualifications from the work: It was suggested by the authors that each seasonal influenza vaccination may recruit only a limited number of new T cells.

CDR1 and CDR2 were assigned from the germline V gene as SGHTA and FQGNSA. Trimming costs V 3 bases and J 7 bases, and their ends lie 7 bases apart. The CDR3 runs 13 residues from the cysteine to the phenylalanine. CDR3 DNA only is kept here, 39 bases in frame from base 1. Library preparation used RT-PCR. TCRdb records Illumina HiSeq 2500 as the sequencer. In TCRdb, the public reads were trimmed at Q25 with fastp and aligned with MiXCR, with productive beta chains retained. Under each unique CDR3 protein, matching rows form one entry showing the most common genes and DNA. For this sample there are 600,000 to 850,000 distinct CDR3 sequences; less than 15% appear just once. Of the sample, 6% to 9.5% falls within the top ten clones. This clonotype was detected many times. Its antigen is still unknown. No per-base quality is available; no much larger clone lies one base away.

Rearrangement joined TRBV7-2 to TRBJ1-6; confidence is insufficient to name the D gene. The clonotype comes from a man in his forties or fifties who received an inactivated influenza vaccine. Donor details come from another sample of the same person, matched by shared clones. The source material was PBMCs from blood, sampled 14 days before vaccination. The CDR3 protein sequence reads: CASSLSSNSPLHF. The sequenced DNA is TGTGCCAGCAGCTTGTCCAGCAATTCACCCCTCCACTTT.